Shown below are 2 T cell receptor beta chains from a single sample sequenced in a study of T cells in Graves' hyperthyroidism and ophthalmopathy. What was amplified from RNA transcripts were TCR beta CDR3 regions. First-round RT-PCR targeting the TCR CDR3 was performed with the HTBI primer set. Each CDR3 protein gets one entry after TCRdb re-called the multiplex PCR reads with MiXCR. The sample contains around 690,000 distinct CDR3 sequences, around a sixth of which appear only once. Material: blood. The source of these receptors is a man aged 45-65 years with Graves' hyperthyroidism.

V gene TRBV5-1 combines with J gene TRBJ2-5; possibly TRBD1 or TRBD2 for D (5 bases each). This CDR3 comprises 14 residues. The germline V gene encodes CDR1 SGHRS and CDR2 YFSETQ. V lost 3 bases and J lost 5, with 14 bases in between. The CDR3 reads CASSSGTLGETQYF. The CDR3 DNA reads TGCGCCAGCAGCTCTGGGACCCTAGGGGAGACCCAGTACTTC.

In its sample, this clonotype was seen many times. The gene calls are TRBV29-1 and TRBJ1-2, with D possibly TRBD1 on 5 matching bases. Germline V gene data show CDR1 as SQVTM and CDR2 as ANQGSEA. The CDR3 runs to 14 residues. V lost 1 base to trimming and J lost 0 bases, with 9 bases between them. The DNA of the CDR3 is TGCAGCGTTGAAGTGCGACAGCCTAACTATGGCTACACCTTC. Its protein is CSVEVRQPNYGYTF. Filled out from reference TRBV29-1 and TRBJ1-2, the complete variable domain reads SAVISQKPSRDICQRGTSLTIQCQVDSQVTMMFWYRQQPGQSLTLIATANQGSEATYESGFVIDKFPISRPNLTFSTLTVSNMSPEDSSIYLCSVEVRQPNYGYTFGSGTRLTVV.